This record covers a single T cell receptor beta chain. This clonotype has a count of ten or more. Its antigen is currently not known. Base qualities are missing; no much larger clone stands one base away. In light of the paper, this sample's treatment or condition label describes: live attenuated yellow fever vaccine strain. PBMCs were isolated from peripheral blood using a standard Ficoll-Paque protocol. Dynabeads CD4 and CD8 positive selection kits were used to isolate CD4 and CD8 T-cell fractions. RNA was extracted with TriZol from bulk PBMCs, CD4 and CD8 fractions, and dextramer-positive and dextramer-negative fractions. CDR1 is given as SEHNR and CDR2 as FQNEAQ, both from the germline V gene (reference sequence). The CDR3 has 11 amino acids, counting the end cysteine and phenylalanine. Only the CDR3 part of the read is kept: 33 bases, read in frame from the first base. V and J lose 2 bases and 8 bases, and a span of 4 bases separates them.

Sequencing was carried out with an Illumina NovaSeq 6000. TCR cDNA was synthesized by 5'RACE template switching, which introduced a universal primer site and unique molecular identifiers. Priming of cDNA synthesis was performed from both the TCR alpha and TCR beta constant segments. Two PCR steps were used to amplify libraries, with sample barcodes and sequencing adapters being added in the second step. Sequencing of libraries was performed on Illumina HiSeq 2500 (2x100 bp) or NovaSeq (2x150 bp). The original methods were these. Demultiplexing of reads and collapsing into UMI consensus sequences were performed with MIGEC, and V(D)J alignment was carried out with MiXCR. Vaccine-responding clonotypes were defined with edgeR using replicate PBMC samples, requiring FDR below 0.01 and a log2 fold change above 5 up to day 15. Each bulk clonotype received a CD4 or CD8 identity based on whether the sequenced CD4 or CD8 repertoire contained that clonotype at higher abundance. TCRdb trimmed the raw reads at Q25, called clones with MiXCR and kept productive beta chains. Under each unique CDR3 protein, matching rows form one entry showing the most common genes and DNA. The V and J calls here are based on TCRdb, not the publication. This sample gives 80,000 to 100,000 distinct CDR3 sequences in total; roughly 5.2% of them show up just once. The ten largest account for 35% to 45% of the sample.

These data belong to a study of T cells after yellow fever vaccination (dated 2019 in TCRdb). In terms of the full investigation: The SMART-Seq v4 Ultra Low Input RNA kit was used to prepare libraries from fractions with low cell numbers. To track T-cell clones before and after primary and booster YFV17D yellow fever vaccination, bulk TCR alpha and beta repertoires were sequenced longitudinally. Two healthy male donors, one aged 18 to 29 and one aged 30 to 40 years, were included in the cohort. Blood was collected at multiple timepoints before and after primary and secondary immunization, and bulk PBMC replicates and cell subsets were isolated.

Results and caveats for the whole study, not just this receptor: A small fraction of clonotypes showed up in both the CD4 and CD8 compartments, probably as a result of convergent recombination. After the booster, most of the clones that had expanded following primary vaccination were detected again (around 95% of CD4 and 80% to 90% of CD8), which suggests that memory was broadly maintained. Because only a couple of donors were included in the study, the extent to which the findings can be generalized is limited. FACS-sorted repertoires could contain abundant contaminating clonotypes from the bulk population, so computational filtering was required. Compared with the primary T-cell response, the secondary T-cell response was faster but weaker, reaching its peak on day 5 rather than on day 15.

The chain is made from TRBV7-9 and TRBJ2-1; no D segment can be confidently identified. This specimen was CD8+ T cells sorted from PBMCs, taken 10 days after the yellow fever booster vaccination. This TCR was recovered from a man aged 18 to 30 who received the YFV17D yellow fever vaccine. The DNA sequence is as follows: TGTGCCAGCAGCTTAATCTATGAGCAGTTCTTC. Translated, this is CASSLIYEQFF.